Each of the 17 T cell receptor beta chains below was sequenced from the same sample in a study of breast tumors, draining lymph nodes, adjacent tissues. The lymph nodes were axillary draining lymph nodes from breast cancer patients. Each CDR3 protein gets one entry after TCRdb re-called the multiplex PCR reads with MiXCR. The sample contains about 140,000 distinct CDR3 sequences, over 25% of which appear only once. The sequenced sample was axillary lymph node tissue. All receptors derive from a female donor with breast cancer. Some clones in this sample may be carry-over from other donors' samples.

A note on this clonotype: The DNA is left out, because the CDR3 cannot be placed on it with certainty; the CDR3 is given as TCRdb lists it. CDR3 in amino acids: CSGLAGGPGEAFFGYTF. The chain links TRBV29-1 to TRBJ1-2. Germline V gene data show CDR1 as SQVTM and CDR2 as ANQGSEA. The CDR3 length is 17 residues, termini included.

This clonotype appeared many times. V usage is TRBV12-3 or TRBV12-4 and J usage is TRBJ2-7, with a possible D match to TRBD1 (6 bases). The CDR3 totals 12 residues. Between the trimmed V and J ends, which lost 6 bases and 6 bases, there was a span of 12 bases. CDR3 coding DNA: TGTGCCAGCAGAGCGGACAGTGGCGAGCAGTACTTC. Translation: CASRADSGEQYF.

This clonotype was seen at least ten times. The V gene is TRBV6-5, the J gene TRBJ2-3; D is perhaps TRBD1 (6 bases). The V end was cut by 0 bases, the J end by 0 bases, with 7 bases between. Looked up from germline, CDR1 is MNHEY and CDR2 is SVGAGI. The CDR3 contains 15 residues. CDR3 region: CASSYSGTSTDTQYF. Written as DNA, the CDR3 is TGTGCCAGCAGTTACTCTGGGACAAGCACAGATACGCAGTATTTT.

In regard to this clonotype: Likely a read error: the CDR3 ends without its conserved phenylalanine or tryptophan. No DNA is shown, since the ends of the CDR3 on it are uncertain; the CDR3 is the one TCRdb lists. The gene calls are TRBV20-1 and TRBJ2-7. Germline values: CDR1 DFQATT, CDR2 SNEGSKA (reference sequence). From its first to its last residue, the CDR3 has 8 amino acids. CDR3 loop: CSADERYS.

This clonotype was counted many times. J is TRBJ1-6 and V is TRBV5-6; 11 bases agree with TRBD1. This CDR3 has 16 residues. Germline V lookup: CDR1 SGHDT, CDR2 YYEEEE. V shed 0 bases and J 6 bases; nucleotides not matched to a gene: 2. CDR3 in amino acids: CASSLVGQGGNSPLHF. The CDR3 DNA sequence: TGTGCCAGCAGCTTGGTGGGACAGGGGGGTAATTCACCCCTCCACTTT.

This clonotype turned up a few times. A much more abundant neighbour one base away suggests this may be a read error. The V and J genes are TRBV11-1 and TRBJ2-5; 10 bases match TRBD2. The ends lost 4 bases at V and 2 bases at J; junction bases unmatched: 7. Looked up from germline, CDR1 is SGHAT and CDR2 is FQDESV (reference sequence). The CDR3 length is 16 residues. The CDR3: CASSSGTSAGQETQYF. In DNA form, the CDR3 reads TGTGCCAGCAGCTCCGGGACTAGCGCGGGACAAGAGACCCAGTACTTC.

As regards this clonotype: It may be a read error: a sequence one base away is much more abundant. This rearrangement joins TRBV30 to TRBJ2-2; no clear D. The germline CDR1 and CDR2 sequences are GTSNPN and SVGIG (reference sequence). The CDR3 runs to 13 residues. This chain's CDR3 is CSWSSYGSGELFF. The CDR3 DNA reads TGTTCCTGGAGCTCTTATGGATCCGGGGAGCTGTTTTTT. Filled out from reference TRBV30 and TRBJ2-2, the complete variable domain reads SQTIHQWPATLVQPVGSPLSLECTVEGTSNPNLYWYRQAAGRGLQLLFYSVGIGQISSEVPQNLSASRPQDRQFILSSKKLLLSDSGFYLCSWSSYGSGELFFGEGSRLTVL.

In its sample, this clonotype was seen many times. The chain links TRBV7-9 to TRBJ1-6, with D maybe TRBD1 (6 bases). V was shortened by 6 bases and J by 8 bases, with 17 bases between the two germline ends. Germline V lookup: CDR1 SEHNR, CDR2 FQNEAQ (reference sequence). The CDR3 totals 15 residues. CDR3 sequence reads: CASRQEDRADSPLHF. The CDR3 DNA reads TGTGCCAGCAGGCAAGAGGACAGAGCTGATTCACCCCTCCACTTT.

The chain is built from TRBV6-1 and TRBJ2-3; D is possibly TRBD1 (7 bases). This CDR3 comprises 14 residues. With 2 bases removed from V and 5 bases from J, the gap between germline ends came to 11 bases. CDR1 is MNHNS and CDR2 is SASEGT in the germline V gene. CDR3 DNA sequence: TGTGCCAGCAGTGAACCAGGGGGGCAAGATACGCAGTATTTT. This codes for CASSEPGGQDTQYF.

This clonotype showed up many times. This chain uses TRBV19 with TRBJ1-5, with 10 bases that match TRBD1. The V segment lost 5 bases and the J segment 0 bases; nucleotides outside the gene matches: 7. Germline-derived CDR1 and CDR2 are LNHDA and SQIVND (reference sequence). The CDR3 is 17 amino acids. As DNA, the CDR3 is TGTGCCAGTAGTGCGCGTAGGACAGGGGGTAGCAATCAGCCCCAGCATTTT. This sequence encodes CASSARRTGGSNQPQHF.

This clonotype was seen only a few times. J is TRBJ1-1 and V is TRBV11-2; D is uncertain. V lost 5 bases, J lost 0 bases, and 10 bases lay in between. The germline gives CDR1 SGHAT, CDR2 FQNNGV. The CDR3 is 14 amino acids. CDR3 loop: CASSPNGVNTEAFF. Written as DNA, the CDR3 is TGTGCCAGCAGCCCGAACGGGGTGAACACTGAAGCTTTCTTT.

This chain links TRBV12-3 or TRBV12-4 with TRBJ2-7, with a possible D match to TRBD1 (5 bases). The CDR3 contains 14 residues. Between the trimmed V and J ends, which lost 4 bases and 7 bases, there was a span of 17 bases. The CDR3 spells CASSYAGNTGEQYF. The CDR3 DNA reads TGTGCCAGCAGTTACGCAGGGAACACCGGGGAGCAGTACTTC.

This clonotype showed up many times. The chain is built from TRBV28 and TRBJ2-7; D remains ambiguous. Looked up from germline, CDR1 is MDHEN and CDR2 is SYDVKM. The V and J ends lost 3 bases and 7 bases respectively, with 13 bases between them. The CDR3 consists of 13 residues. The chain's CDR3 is CASSLSGVGEQYF. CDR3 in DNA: TGTGCCAGCAGTTTGTCTGGGGTGGGAGAGCAGTACTTC.

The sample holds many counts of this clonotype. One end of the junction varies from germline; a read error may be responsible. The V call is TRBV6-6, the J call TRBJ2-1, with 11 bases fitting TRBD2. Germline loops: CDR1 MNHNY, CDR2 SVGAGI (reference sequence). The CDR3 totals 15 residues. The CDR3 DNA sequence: TGTGCCAGCAGTCACTCGACTAGCGGGGACAATGAGCAGTTCTTC. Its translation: CASSHSTSGDNEQFF.

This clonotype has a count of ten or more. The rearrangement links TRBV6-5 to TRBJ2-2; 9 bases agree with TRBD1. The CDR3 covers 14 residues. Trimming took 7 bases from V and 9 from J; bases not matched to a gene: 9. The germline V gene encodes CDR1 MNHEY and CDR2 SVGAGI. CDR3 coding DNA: TGTGCCAGCACTAGAGGACAGGGGCGTCGGGAGCTGTTTTTT. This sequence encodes CASTRGQGRRELFF.

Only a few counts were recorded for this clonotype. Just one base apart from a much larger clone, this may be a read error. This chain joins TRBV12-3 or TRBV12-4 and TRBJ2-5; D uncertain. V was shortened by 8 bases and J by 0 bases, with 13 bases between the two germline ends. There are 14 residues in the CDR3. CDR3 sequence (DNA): TGTGCCAGCCGACACCTTAGTAACCAAGAGACCCAGTACTTC. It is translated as CASRHLSNQETQYF.

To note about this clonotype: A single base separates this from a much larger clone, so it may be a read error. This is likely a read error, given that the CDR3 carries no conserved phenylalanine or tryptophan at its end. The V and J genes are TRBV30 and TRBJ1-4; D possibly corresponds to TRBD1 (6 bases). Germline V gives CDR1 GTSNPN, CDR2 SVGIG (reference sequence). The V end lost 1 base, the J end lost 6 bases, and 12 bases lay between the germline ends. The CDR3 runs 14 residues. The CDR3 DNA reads TGTGCCTGGAGTGCAGGGGAAGGTTATGAAAAACTGTTTTCT. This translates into CAWSAGEGYEKLFS.